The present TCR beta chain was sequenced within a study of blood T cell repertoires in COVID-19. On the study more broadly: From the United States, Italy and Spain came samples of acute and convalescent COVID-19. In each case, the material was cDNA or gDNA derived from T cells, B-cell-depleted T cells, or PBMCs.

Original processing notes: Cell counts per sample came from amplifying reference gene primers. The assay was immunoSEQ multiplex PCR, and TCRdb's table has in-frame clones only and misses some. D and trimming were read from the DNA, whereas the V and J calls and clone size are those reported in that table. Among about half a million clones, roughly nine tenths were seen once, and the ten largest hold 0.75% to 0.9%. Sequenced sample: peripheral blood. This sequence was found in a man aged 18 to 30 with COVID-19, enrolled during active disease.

The CDR3 protein is CASTKDSEISYTF. CDR3 DNA sequence: TGTGCCAGTACCAAGGACTCGGAGATTAGCTACACCTTC. This chain joins TRBV19 and TRBJ1-2; D is undetermined. The V end was cut by 7 bases, the J end by 9 bases, with 18 bases between. This CDR3 is built from 13 residues. Germline V gene lookup returns CDR1 LNHDA and CDR2 SQIVND (reference sequence).